Following are 27 T cell receptor beta chains from one sample sequenced in a study of T cells in Graves' hyperthyroidism and ophthalmopathy. Amplification of TCR beta CDR3 regions was performed using RNA transcripts as template. The HTBI primer set served for first-round RT-PCR of the TCR CDR3. TCRdb independently ran MiXCR on the multiplex PCR reads; one entry per CDR3 protein. The sample has more than 55,000 distinct CDR3 sequences; roughly 50% are singletons. Sequenced input: blood. The source is a woman aged 55-69 years with Graves' ophthalmopathy.

This chain links TRBV7-2 with TRBJ1-5; D is unclear. V was cut by 5 bases and J by 10 bases, with 18 bases left in between. The germline V gene has CDR1 SGHTA and CDR2 FQGNSA. CDR3 length: 14 amino acids. The CDR3 DNA reads as TGTGCCAGCAGCGCCCACATGGCCCGCCGCCCCCAGCATTTT. Translated, it gives CASSAHMARRPQHF.

V is TRBV5-1 and J is TRBJ1-1, with a possible D match to TRBD1 (6 bases). The ends were cut back, 4 bases at V and 1 base at J, with 11 bases in the middle. The CDR3 sequence is 14 residues long. Looked up from germline, CDR1 is SGHRS and CDR2 is YFSETQ. CDR3 sequence (DNA): TGCGCCAGCAGCCCGGGGACAAGGAACACTGAAGCTTTCTTT. This codes for CASSPGTRNTEAFF.

This clonotype was seen many times. The rearrangement joins TRBV5-1 to TRBJ2-1, with D possibly matching TRBD2 (5 bases). Germline CDR1 SGHRS, CDR2 YFSETQ. The CDR3 is made up of 14 amino acids. With 5 bases removed from V and 0 bases from J, the gap between germline ends came to 9 bases. The CDR3 DNA sequence: TGCGCCAGCAGGGGTGACTACTCCTACAATGAGCAGTTCTTC. Translation gives CASRGDYSYNEQFF.

The sample holds one count of this clonotype. Since the CDR3 does not end with the conserved phenylalanine or tryptophan, this likely comes from a read error. V and J are TRBV4-3 and TRBJ2-7, with 7 bases lining up with TRBD1. Germline lookup yields CDR1 LGHNA and CDR2 YSLEER. The CDR3 consists of 15 residues. The V and J ends lost 4 bases and 7 bases, in that order; junction bases with no gene match: 13. The CDR3 DNA follows: TGCGCCAGCAGCCTATACCAAACAGGGGCCGGAGAGCAGTACTCC. Translated, it gives CASSLYQTGAGEQYS.

This chain joins TRBV11-2 and TRBJ2-3; TRBD2 matches 8 bases. The J segment lost 5 bases and the V segment lost 4 bases, leaving 5 bases of the junction unmatched. Germline loops: CDR1 SGHAT, CDR2 FQNNGV. The CDR3 is 14 amino acids. The CDR3 sequence is CASSSSGWRDTQYF. The CDR3 coding sequence is TGTGCCAGCAGCTCTAGCGGGTGGAGAGATACGCAGTATTTT. Full variable domain (remainder filled in from reference TRBV11-2 and TRBJ2-3): EAGVAQSPRYKIIEKRQSVAFWCNPISGHATLYWYQQILGQGPKLLIQFQNNGVVDDSQLPKDRFSAERLKGVDSTLKIQPAKLEDSAVYLCASSSSGWRDTQYFGPGTRLTVL.

This clonotype came up many times. The chain links TRBV9 to TRBJ1-2; no clear D. CDR1 is SGDLS, CDR2 YYNGEE, per germline. V lost 3 bases and J 4 bases, leaving 13 bases between the germline ends. The CDR3 contains 14 residues. In DNA, the CDR3 is TGTGCCAGCAGCGGCGGACGTTCCACCTATGGCTACACCTTC. This translates into CASSGGRSTYGYTF. Variable domain in full (rest from reference TRBV9 and TRBJ1-2): DSGVTQTPKHLITATGQRVTLRCSPRSGDLSVYWYQQSLDQGLQFLIQYYNGEERAKGNILERFSAQQFPDLHSELNLSSLELGDSALYFCASSGGRSTYGYTFGSGTRLTVV.

This clonotype appeared many times. The chain links TRBV6-4 to TRBJ1-3; 8 bases align to TRBD1. This CDR3 comprises 16 residues. Germline lookup yields CDR1 MRHNA and CDR2 SNTAGT. J gave up 1 base and V 8 bases, and 10 bases lay outside the gene matches. The CDR3 here is CASRYAQGVSGNTIYF. CDR3 in DNA: TGTGCCAGCCGGTACGCACAGGGGGTTTCTGGAAACACCATATATTTT.

The table lists this clonotype with many counts. The genes are TRBV5-5 and TRBJ1-2, with 10 bases aligning to TRBD1. Germline CDR1 and CDR2: SGHKS and YYEKEE (reference sequence). V shed 0 bases and J 4 bases; nucleotides not matched to a gene: 6. CDR3 size: 16 residues. CDR3 sequence (DNA): TGTGCCAGCAGCTTGGCGCCCGGACAGGGGGTCTATGGCTACACCTTC. Amino acids: CASSLAPGQGVYGYTF.

V gene TRBV29-1 combines with J gene TRBJ1-4, with D unresolved. Germline CDR1 and CDR2: SQVTM and ANQGSEA. The CDR3 contains 11 residues. Trimming took 2 bases from V and 8 from J, leaving 6 bases between them. This chain's CDR3 is CSVESGEKLFF. CDR3 DNA sequence: TGCAGCGTTGAATCAGGAGAAAAACTGTTTTTT. The variable domain in full, completed from reference TRBV29-1 and TRBJ1-4, reads SAVISQKPSRDICQRGTSLTIQCQVDSQVTMMFWYRQQPGQSLTLIATANQGSEATYESGFVIDKFPISRPNLTFSTLTVSNMSPEDSSIYLCSVESGEKLFFGSGTQLSVL.

In this sample, this clonotype turned up many times. The chain combines TRBV12-3 or TRBV12-4 with TRBJ2-5; 11 nucleotides align to TRBD1. After removal of 4 bases from V and 5 bases from J, the junction contained 6 bases not matched to a gene. The CDR3 covers 15 residues. The CDR3 DNA reads TGTGCCAGCAGTTCCGGGACAGGGGGTCGTGAGACCCAGTACTTC. Its translation: CASSSGTGGRETQYF.

CDR3 coding DNA: TGTGCCAGTAAGGGGGGCCCTGGGGAGCAGTTCTTC. Amino acid sequence: CASKGGPGEQFF. The V and J genes are TRBV19 and TRBJ2-1; D tentatively reads TRBD1 or TRBD2 (6 bases each). Germline assignment: CDR1 LNHDA and CDR2 SQIVND (reference sequence). Trimming cost V 7 bases and J 10 bases, with 14 bases left between them. The length of the CDR3 is 12 residues. The full variable domain, in which reference TRBV19 and TRBJ2-1 provide the parts outside the CDR3, is DGGITQSPKYLFRKEGQNVTLSCEQNLNHDAMYWYRQDPGQGLRLIYYSQIVNDFQKGDIAEGYSVSREKKESFPLTVTSAQKNPTAFYLCASKGGPGEQFFGPGTRLTVL.

The chain uses TRBV29-1 and TRBJ2-1, with TRBD1 matching 8 bases. V was clipped by 8 bases and J by 3 bases; unmatched bases: 15. The germline V gene has CDR1 SQVTM and CDR2 ANQGSEA. The CDR3 is 16 amino acids. The CDR3 nucleotides read TGCAGCTTGACCAGACAGGGGAACCTGATCTACAATGAGCAGTTCTTC. It yields the protein CSLTRQGNLIYNEQFF.

This clonotype showed up just once. The rearrangement joins TRBV6-6 to TRBJ1-5, with TRBD1 matching 9 bases. Germline V CDR1 and CDR2: MNHNY, SVGAGI (reference sequence). Germline trimming cut 5 bases from V and 7 bases from J; bases unmatched to any gene: 9. The CDR3 is 15 amino acids. CDR3 in DNA: TGTGCCAGCAGTGAATCCGGACAGGGGTTACAGCCCCAGCATTTT. Protein: CASSESGQGLQPQHF.

By proportion, this clonotype is medium-sized. This chain connects TRBV19 to TRBJ1-1, with D possibly matching TRBD1 (5 bases). Germline lookup yields CDR1 LNHDA and CDR2 SQIVND (reference sequence). The CDR3 has 13 residues. The V and J ends lost 0 bases and 8 bases respectively, with 10 bases between them. CDR3 sequence reads: CASSIDHRSEAFF. The CDR3 nucleotides are TGTGCCAGTAGTATAGATCACAGGTCAGAAGCTTTCTTT.

This sequence joins TRBV7-3 and TRBJ2-1; 8 nucleotides align to TRBD2. The germline V gene encodes CDR1 SGHTA and CDR2 FQGTGA. The CDR3 has 15 residues. Trimming took 4 bases from V and 7 from J; bases not matched to a gene: 9. DNA of the CDR3: TGTGCCAGCAGCTCCGGGAGGGCCCGATCAAATGAGCAGTTCTTC. Protein: CASSSGRARSNEQFF.

The chain couples TRBV7-2 to TRBJ1-5, with D perhaps matching TRBD1 (5 bases). CDR1 and CDR2 (germline): SGHTA, FQGNSA. The CDR3 is made up of 14 amino acids. V lost 6 bases and J lost 2, with 11 bases in between. As DNA, the CDR3 is TGTGCCAGCAGACCCGGGGGGGGCAATCAGCCCCAGCATTTT. Residues: CASRPGGGNQPQHF.

The chain uses TRBV7-6 and TRBJ2-1, with 7 positions matching TRBD2. Per germline, CDR1 SGHVS and CDR2 FNYEAQ. There are 16 residues in the CDR3. Trimming at V came to 4 bases and at J to 7 bases, leaving 13 bases not matched to a gene. The CDR3 coding sequence is TGTGCCAGCAGCTCCCCGGTTGTGGCGGGGGAGAATGAGCAGTTCTTC. It yields the protein CASSSPVVAGENEQFF.

This clonotype occurred many times. The chain recombines TRBV20-1 with TRBJ1-5; 7 nucleotides agree with TRBD1. CDR1 DFQATT and CDR2 SNEGSKA come from the germline V gene (reference sequence). After removal of 7 bases from V and 5 bases from J, the junction contained 8 bases not matched to a gene. The CDR3 covers 13 residues. DNA for the CDR3: TGCAGTGTCAACAGGGGTCGGGATCAGCCCCAGCATTTT. It yields the protein CSVNRGRDQPQHF.

This clonotype turned up a few times. This chain uses TRBV25-1 with TRBJ2-1; D might be TRBD1 or TRBD2, each matching 5 bases. Looked up from germline, CDR1 is MGHDK and CDR2 is SYGVNS. Trimming shortened V by 2 bases and J by 3 bases, and 8 bases separated the two germline ends. This CDR3 is built from 14 residues. The CDR3 DNA sequence: TGTGCCAGCAGTGAAGGGACGGACTACAATGAGCAGTTCTTC. Its protein is CASSEGTDYNEQFF.

A remark on this clonotype: It may be a read error: a sequence one base away is much more abundant. The missing conserved phenylalanine or tryptophan at the end of this CDR3 makes a read error likely. The chain carries TRBV6-5 and TRBJ2-5, with D perhaps matching TRBD2 (7 bases). Trimming took off 6 bases at V and 2 bases at J, with 16 bases between the two ends. The CDR3 covers 15 residues. CDR1 is MNHEY, CDR2 SVGAGI, per germline. The CDR3 spells CASSPSRGTQETQYL. In DNA, the CDR3 is TGTGCCAGCAGCCCGTCGCGGGGGACACAAGAGACCCAGTACCTC.

This clonotype was counted ten times or more. The V and J genes are TRBV5-1 and TRBJ1-3; TRBD1 might be the D (6 bases). Trimming cost V 0 bases and J 3 bases, with 13 bases left between them. Germline values: CDR1 SGHRS, CDR2 YFSETQ. The CDR3 consists of 16 residues. The CDR3 coding sequence is TGCGCCAGCAGCTTGGGCTCGGGGGCGTATGGAAACACCATATATTTT. As protein: CASSLGSGAYGNTIYF.

This clonotype was seen repeatedly, ten times or more. The chain has TRBV10-2 and TRBJ2-7; TRBD1 matches at 9 bases. Per germline, CDR1 WSHSY and CDR2 SAAADI. J gave up 3 bases and V 7 bases, and 4 bases lay outside the gene matches. This CDR3 spans 13 amino acids. The CDR3 reads CASKGQGHYEQYF. In DNA, the CDR3 is TGCGCCAGCAAAGGACAGGGGCACTACGAGCAGTACTTC.

This clonotype was counted a few times. No conserved phenylalanine or tryptophan is present at the end of the CDR3, so a read error is the likely explanation. Because the CDR3's place on the DNA is in doubt, the DNA is left out and the CDR3 is given as listed by TCRdb. J is TRBJ1-4 and V is TRBV10-1. With termini counted, the CDR3 has 9 amino acids. Germline loops: CDR1 WNHNN, CDR2 SYGVQD (reference sequence). The CDR3: CASSEIVSV.

This clonotype was counted at least ten times. This chain uses TRBV5-6 with TRBJ1-2; D not resolved. V shed 0 bases and J shed 2 bases, with 8 bases lying between them. The length of the CDR3 is 14 residues. Germline V lookup: CDR1 SGHDT, CDR2 YYEEEE. The chain's CDR3 is CASSLGRRNYGYTF. The CDR3 DNA is TGTGCCAGCAGCTTGGGTCGCCGGAACTATGGCTACACCTTC.

CDR3 DNA: TGCAGTGCCGATGGACTAGCGGATAGCTCCTACAATGAGCAGTTCTTC. Residues: CSADGLADSSYNEQFF. The V call is TRBV20-1, the J call TRBJ2-1; 10 bases are shared with TRBD2. The CDR3 contains 16 residues. Germline CDR1 is DFQATT and CDR2 is SNEGSKA (reference sequence). V lost 6 bases to trimming and J lost 0 bases; unmatched junction nucleotides: 8.

Of note for this clonotype: Mismatch with germline at one junction end may stem from a read error. The chain couples TRBV20-1 to TRBJ1-6; possible D gene TRBD1, 5 bases. The CDR3 totals 15 residues. Germline V CDR1 and CDR2: DFQATT, SNEGSKA (reference sequence). For the CDR3, the DNA is TGCAATGCTAGAGGACGGGGGGAAAATCAAACACCCCTCCACTTT. Its translation: CNARGRGENQTPLHF.

For this clonotype: The conserved phenylalanine or tryptophan normally closing the CDR3 is absent here, so this likely arose from a read error. The V call is TRBV7-2, the J call TRBJ2-3; no definite D call. The germline V and J ends were trimmed by 5 bases and 4 bases, with 4 bases remaining between them. Germline CDR1 reads SGHTA; CDR2 reads FQGNSA. This CDR3 contains 11 residues. This CDR3 reads CASSLSDTQYL. The CDR3 nucleotides are TGTGCCAGCAGCCTGTCAGATACGCAGTATTTG.